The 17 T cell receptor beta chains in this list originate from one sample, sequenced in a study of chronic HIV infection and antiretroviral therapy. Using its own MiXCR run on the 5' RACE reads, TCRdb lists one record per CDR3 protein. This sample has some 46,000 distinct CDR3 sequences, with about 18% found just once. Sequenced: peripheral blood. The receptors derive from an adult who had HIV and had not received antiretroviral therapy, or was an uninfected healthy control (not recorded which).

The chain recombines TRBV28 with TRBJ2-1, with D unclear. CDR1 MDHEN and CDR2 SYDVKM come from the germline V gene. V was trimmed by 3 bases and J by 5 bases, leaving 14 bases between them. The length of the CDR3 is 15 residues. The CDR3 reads CASSFRPLPNNEQFF. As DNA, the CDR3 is TGTGCCAGCAGTTTTCGGCCTCTGCCTAACAATGAGCAGTTCTTC.

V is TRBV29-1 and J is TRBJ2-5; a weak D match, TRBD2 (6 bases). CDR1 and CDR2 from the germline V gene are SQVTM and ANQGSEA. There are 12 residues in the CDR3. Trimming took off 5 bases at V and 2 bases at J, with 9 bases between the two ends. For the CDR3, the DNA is TGCAGCGTTCATAGCGGACAAGAGACCCAGTACTTC. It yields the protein CSVHSGQETQYF.

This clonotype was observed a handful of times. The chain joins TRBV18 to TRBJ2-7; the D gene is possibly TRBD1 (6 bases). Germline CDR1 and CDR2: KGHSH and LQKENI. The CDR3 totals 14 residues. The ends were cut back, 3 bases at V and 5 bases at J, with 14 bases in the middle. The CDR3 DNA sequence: TGTGCCAGCTCACCGCCCGGGACATCTAACGAGCAGTACTTC. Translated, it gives CASSPPGTSNEQYF.

In DNA, the CDR3 is TGTGCCTGGAGTACTATTATCTACGAGCAGTACTTC. It is translated as CAWSTIIYEQYF. The chain links TRBV30 to TRBJ2-7; D not certain. V was cut by 2 bases and J by 3 bases, with 8 bases left in between. This CDR3 is 12 amino acids long. Germline V lookup: CDR1 GTSNPN, CDR2 SVGIG (reference sequence).

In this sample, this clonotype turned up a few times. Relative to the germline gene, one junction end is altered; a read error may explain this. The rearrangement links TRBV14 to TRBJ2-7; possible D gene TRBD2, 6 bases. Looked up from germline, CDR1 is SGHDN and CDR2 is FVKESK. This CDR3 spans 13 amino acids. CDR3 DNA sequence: TGTGCCAGCAGCGAAGCGGTATTTGCGGGACTCCGCTTC. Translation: CASSEAVFAGLRF.

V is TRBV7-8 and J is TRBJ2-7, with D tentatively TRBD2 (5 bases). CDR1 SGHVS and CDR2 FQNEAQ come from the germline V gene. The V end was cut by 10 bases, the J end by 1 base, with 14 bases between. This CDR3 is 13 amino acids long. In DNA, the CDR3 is TGTGCCACCCTCTTCGGAGGATCCTACGAGCAGTACTTC. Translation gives CATLFGGSYEQYF.

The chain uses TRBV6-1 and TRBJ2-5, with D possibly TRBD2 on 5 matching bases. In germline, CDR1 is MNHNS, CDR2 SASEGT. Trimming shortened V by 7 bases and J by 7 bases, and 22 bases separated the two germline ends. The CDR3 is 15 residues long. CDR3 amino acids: CASNPPADSAGTQYF. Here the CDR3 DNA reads TGTGCCAGCAACCCGCCCGCGGACTCCGCAGGGACCCAGTACTTC.

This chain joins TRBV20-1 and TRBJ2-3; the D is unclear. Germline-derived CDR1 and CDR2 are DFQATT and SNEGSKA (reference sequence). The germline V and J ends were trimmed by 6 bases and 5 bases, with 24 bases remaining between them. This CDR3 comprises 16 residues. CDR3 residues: CSAGGLAASPVDTQYF. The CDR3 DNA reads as TGCAGTGCCGGTGGTTTAGCTGCCTCACCGGTAGATACGCAGTATTTT.

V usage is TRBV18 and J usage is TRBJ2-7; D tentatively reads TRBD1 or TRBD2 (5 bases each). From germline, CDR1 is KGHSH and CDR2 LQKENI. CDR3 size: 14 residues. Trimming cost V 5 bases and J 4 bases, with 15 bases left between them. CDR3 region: CASSATGTPYEQYF. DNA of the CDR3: TGTGCCAGCTCAGCCACCGGGACCCCGTACGAGCAGTACTTC. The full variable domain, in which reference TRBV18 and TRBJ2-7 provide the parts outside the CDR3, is NAGVMQNPRHLVRRRGQEARLRCSPMKGHSHVYWYRQLPEEGLKFMVYLQKENIIDESGMPKERFSAEFPKEGPSILRIQQVVRGDSAAYFCASSATGTPYEQYFGPGTRLTVT.

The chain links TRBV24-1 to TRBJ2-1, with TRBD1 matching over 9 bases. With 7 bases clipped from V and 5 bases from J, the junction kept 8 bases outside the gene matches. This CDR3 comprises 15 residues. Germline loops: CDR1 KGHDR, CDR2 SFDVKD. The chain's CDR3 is CATSENRGLDNEQFF. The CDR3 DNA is TGTGCCACCAGCGAAAACAGGGGGCTGGACAATGAGCAGTTCTTC.

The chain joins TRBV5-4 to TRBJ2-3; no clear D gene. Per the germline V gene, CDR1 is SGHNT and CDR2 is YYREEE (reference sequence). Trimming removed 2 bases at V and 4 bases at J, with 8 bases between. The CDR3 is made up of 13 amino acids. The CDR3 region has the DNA TGTGCCAGCAGCTTCGCTGAAGCAGATACGCAGTATTTT. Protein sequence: CASSFAEADTQYF.

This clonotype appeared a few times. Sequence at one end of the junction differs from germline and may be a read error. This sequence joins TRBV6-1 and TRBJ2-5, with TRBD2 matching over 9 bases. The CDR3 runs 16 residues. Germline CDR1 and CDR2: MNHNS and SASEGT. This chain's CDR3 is CASRDPSSGTAETQYF. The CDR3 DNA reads TGTGCCAGCCGTGATCCGTCTAGCGGGACGGCGGAGACCCAGTACTTC.

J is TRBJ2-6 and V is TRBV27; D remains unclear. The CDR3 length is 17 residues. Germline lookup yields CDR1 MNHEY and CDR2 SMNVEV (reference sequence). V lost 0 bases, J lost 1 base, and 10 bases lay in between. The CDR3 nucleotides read TGTGCCAGCAGTTTATCGGTCCGGGTATCTGGGGCCAACGTCCTGACTTTC. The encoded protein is CASSLSVRVSGANVLTF. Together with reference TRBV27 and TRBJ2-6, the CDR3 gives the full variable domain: EAQVTQNPRYLITVTGKKLTVTCSQNMNHEYMSWYRQDPGLGLRQIYYSMNVEVTDKGDVPEGYKVSRKEKRNFPLILESPSPNQTSLYFCASSLSVRVSGANVLTFGAGSRLTVL.

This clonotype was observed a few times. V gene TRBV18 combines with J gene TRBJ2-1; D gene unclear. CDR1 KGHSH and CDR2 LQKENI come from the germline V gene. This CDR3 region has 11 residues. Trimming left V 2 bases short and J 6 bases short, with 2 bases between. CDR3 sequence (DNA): TGTGCCAGCTCACCATCCAATGAGCAGTTCTTC. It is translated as CASSPSNEQFF.

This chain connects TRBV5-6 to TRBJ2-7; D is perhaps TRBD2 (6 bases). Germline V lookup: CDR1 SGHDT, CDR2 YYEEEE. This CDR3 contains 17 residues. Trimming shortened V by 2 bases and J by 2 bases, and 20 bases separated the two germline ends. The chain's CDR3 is CASSFGPTGLTAYEQYF. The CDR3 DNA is TGTGCCAGCAGCTTTGGACCCACCGGACTAACTGCCTACGAGCAGTACTTC.

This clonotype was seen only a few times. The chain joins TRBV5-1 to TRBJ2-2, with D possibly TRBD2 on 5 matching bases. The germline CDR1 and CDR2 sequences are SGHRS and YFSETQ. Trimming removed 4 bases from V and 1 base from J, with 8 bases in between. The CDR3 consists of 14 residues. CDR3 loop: CASSAGLNTGELFF. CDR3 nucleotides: TGCGCCAGCAGCGCCGGACTGAACACCGGGGAGCTGTTTTTT.

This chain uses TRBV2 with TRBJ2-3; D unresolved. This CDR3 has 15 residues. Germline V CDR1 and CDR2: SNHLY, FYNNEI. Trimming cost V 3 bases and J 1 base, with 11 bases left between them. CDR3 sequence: CASSDNRVGTDTQYF. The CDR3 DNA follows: TGTGCCAGCAGTGACAATAGGGTTGGCACAGATACGCAGTATTTT.